Presented here are 32 T cell receptor beta chains from one specimen sequenced in a study of blood T cell repertoires in COVID-19. Only in-frame clones appear in the TCRdb table, and some are missing; sequencing was by immunoSEQ multiplex PCR. The sample has approximately 400,000 clones, over 75% seen once. Sequencing was performed on PBMCs or T cells enriched from blood (not recorded which). The receptor source for this set is a young man who had recovered from COVID-19.

The chain has TRBV7-9 and TRBJ2-5; possible D gene TRBD1, 6 bases. Looked up from germline, CDR1 is SEHNR and CDR2 is FQNEAQ (reference sequence). This CDR3 has 14 residues. Trimming removed 5 bases at V and 1 base at J, with 11 bases between. CDR3: CASSQTGTQETQYF. The CDR3 coding sequence is TGTGCCAGCAGCCAGACAGGCACCCAAGAGACCCAGTACTTC.

CDR3 loop: CASSYSDRVVDIQYF. In DNA, the CDR3 is TGTGCCAGCAGTTACTCCGATCGCGTCGTCGACATTCAGTACTTC. V and J are TRBV6-2 or TRBV6-3 and TRBJ2-4; D is uncertain. The germline V and J ends were trimmed by 0 bases and 8 bases, with 14 bases remaining between them. Germline V gene lookup returns CDR1 MNHEY and CDR2 SVGEGT. The CDR3 consists of 15 residues.

This clone was recorded only once. This rearrangement joins TRBV11-2 to TRBJ1-2; D is ambiguous. Germline loops: CDR1 SGHAT, CDR2 FQNNGV. The CDR3 consists of 11 residues. Trimming removed 3 bases at V and 8 bases at J, with 7 bases between. The CDR3 protein is CASSFTGGYTF. CDR3 in DNA: TGTGCCAGCAGCTTCACGGGGGGCTACACCTTC.

The J gene is TRBJ1-2, the V gene TRBV28; D is ambiguous. Germline V gives CDR1 MDHEN, CDR2 SYDVKM. The CDR3 is 11 amino acids. V shed 5 bases and J shed 3 bases, with 4 bases lying between them. CDR3 DNA sequence: TGTGCCAGCAGTGAGGACTATGGCTACACCTTC. Its translation: CASSEDYGYTF.

This sequence joins TRBV4-2 and TRBJ2-1, with 16 bases matching TRBD2. The CDR3 consists of 18 residues. Trimming took 5 bases from V and 5 from J; bases not matched to a gene: 9. CDR1 and CDR2 (germline): LGHNA, YNFKEQ. The DNA of the CDR3 is TGTGCCAGCAGCAAAGCGGGACTAGCGGGGGGGCCGGACAATGAGCAGTTCTTC. Translated, it gives CASSKAGLAGGPDNEQFF.

The chain employs TRBV27 and TRBJ1-2; no clear D gene. Germline V gene data show CDR1 as MNHEY and CDR2 as SMNVEV (reference sequence). V lost 0 bases, J lost 2 bases, and 10 bases lay in between. CDR3 size: 15 residues. Here the CDR3 reads CASSLSVGGNYGYTF. The CDR3 bases are TGTGCCAGCAGTTTATCGGTGGGAGGGAACTATGGCTACACCTTC.

This clone was observed a few times. V and J are TRBV5-1 and TRBJ1-1; possibly TRBD1 for D (6 bases). The CDR3 is 15 residues long. Germline CDR1 and CDR2: SGHRS and YFSETQ. The V end was cut by 4 bases, the J end by 1 base, with 14 bases between. For the CDR3, the DNA is TGCGCCAGCAGCCCACAGCAGGGGACGAACACTGAAGCTTTCTTT. Translating gives CASSPQQGTNTEAFF.

The chain links TRBV10-1 to TRBJ2-1, with 8 positions matching TRBD1. The trim removed 3 bases at V and 6 bases at J, leaving 7 bases unmatched. The CDR3 spans 15 residues. Germline V gene lookup returns CDR1 WNHNN and CDR2 SYGVQD (reference sequence). CDR3: CASSERRDRFNEQFF. The CDR3 DNA sequence: TGCGCCAGCAGTGAACGCCGGGACAGGTTCAATGAGCAGTTCTTC.

The chain has TRBV19 and TRBJ2-3; TRBD1 is a possible D gene (6 bases). V dropped 9 bases and J dropped 3 bases, with 16 bases sitting between them. Germline V gene data show CDR1 as LNHDA and CDR2 as SQIVND (reference sequence). The CDR3 extends over 14 amino acids. The CDR3 DNA follows: TGTGCCAGCAAACACCAGGGGTCTACAGATACGCAGTATTTT. Translated, it gives CASKHQGSTDTQYF.

J is TRBJ1-5 and V is TRBV7-8; 7 nucleotides match TRBD1. The germline CDR1 and CDR2 sequences are SGHVS and FQNEAQ. V trimming: 5 bases; J trimming: 3 bases; junction bases outside the gene matches: 13. This CDR3 contains 17 residues. CDR3 nucleotides: TGTGCCAGCAGCCAAGCCTACACAGGGGTCGCCAATCAGCCCCAGCATTTT. Amino acids: CASSQAYTGVANQPQHF. The complete variable domain, with remaining parts taken from reference TRBV7-8 and TRBJ1-5, reads GAGVSQSPRYKVAKRGQDVALRCDPISGHVSLFWYQQALGQGPEFLTYFQNEAQLDKSGLPSDRFFAERPEGSVSTLKIQRTQQEDSAVYLCASSQAYTGVANQPQHFGDGTRLSIL.

The V gene is TRBV19, the J gene TRBJ2-1, with D uncertain. Germline lookup yields CDR1 LNHDA and CDR2 SQIVND (reference sequence). The length of the CDR3 is 11 residues. V shed 4 bases and J shed 10 bases, with 8 bases lying between them. The CDR3 bases are TGTGCCAGTAGTACCGCGGAAGAGCAGTTCTTC. This translates into CASSTAEEQFF.

The chain has TRBV7-2 and TRBJ2-2; 8 bases fit TRBD1. The ends lost 0 bases at V and 4 bases at J; junction bases unmatched: 4. Per the germline V gene, CDR1 is SGHTA and CDR2 is FQGNSA. This CDR3 is 16 amino acids long. CDR3 residues: CASSLARGLATGELFF. CDR3 DNA: TGTGCCAGCAGCTTAGCCAGGGGGCTGGCCACCGGGGAGCTGTTTTTT.

CDR3 protein: CASRDSYEQYF. CDR3 bases: TGCGCCAGCCGGGACTCCTACGAGCAGTACTTC. V is TRBV5-1 and J is TRBJ2-7; D is possibly TRBD2 (5 bases). V lost 7 bases and J lost 0, with 5 bases in between. The CDR3 runs 11 residues. CDR1 is SGHRS and CDR2 is YFSETQ in the germline V gene.

The chain couples TRBV7-9 to TRBJ1-5; TRBD1 might be the D (5 bases). Germline values: CDR1 SEHNR, CDR2 FQNEAQ (reference sequence). This CDR3 is built from 12 residues. Deletions cut 2 bases from V and 7 bases from J, with 6 bases between. CDR3: CASSLWGQPQHF. CDR3 DNA sequence: TGTGCCAGCAGCTTATGGGGCCAGCCCCAGCATTTT.

This clone has a single count. This chain connects TRBV6-2 or TRBV6-3 to TRBJ1-5; the match to TRBD1 covers 8 bases. Looked up from germline, CDR1 is MNHEY and CDR2 is SVGEGT. The J segment lost 7 bases and the V segment lost 4 bases, leaving 6 bases of the junction unmatched. This CDR3 has 14 amino acids. The CDR3 DNA reads as TGTGCCAGCAGTTCCGACAGGGGTTCACAGCCCCAGCATTTT. It yields the protein CASSSDRGSQPQHF.

The chain is built from TRBV7-9 and TRBJ2-1; D is possibly TRBD2 (5 bases). Germline CDR1 SEHNR, CDR2 FQNEAQ (reference sequence). This CDR3 has 12 residues. V lost 4 bases, J lost 11 bases, and 12 bases lay in between. The CDR3 DNA sequence: TGTGCCAGCAGCTCAACCACTAGTCAGCAGTTCTTC. This gives the protein CASSSTTSQQFF.

This clone occurred a few times. V is TRBV7-2 and J is TRBJ1-1; no definite D call. Germline loops: CDR1 SGHTA, CDR2 FQGNSA. Deletions cut 5 bases from V and 1 base from J, with 8 bases between. The CDR3 length is 13 residues. This chain's CDR3 is CASSERRNTEAFF. CDR3 in DNA: TGTGCCAGCAGCGAGCGGAGGAACACTGAAGCTTTCTTT.

V is TRBV6-5 and J is TRBJ1-3; D is unresolved. The CDR3 has 14 amino acids. CDR1 and CDR2 from the germline V gene are MNHEY and SVGAGI. The germline V and J ends were trimmed by 5 bases and 5 bases, with 13 bases remaining between them. CDR3 sequence: CASSTGRARNTIYF. In DNA form, the CDR3 reads TGTGCCAGCAGTACCGGGAGGGCCAGAAACACCATATATTTT.

This clone was detected a few times. The rearrangement uses TRBV6-2 or TRBV6-3 and TRBJ2-5, with D tentatively TRBD1 (5 bases). CDR3 length: 16 amino acids. V was cut by 4 bases and J by 5 bases, with 20 bases left in between. Germline values: CDR1 MNHEY, CDR2 SVGEGT. The CDR3 coding sequence is TGTGCCAGCAGTTTGGGTTATGGGGCCAGAGCGGAGACCCAGTACTTC. Its protein product is CASSLGYGARAETQYF.

The chain's CDR3 is CASSKAGVNTEAFF. CDR3 DNA: TGTGCCAGTAGTAAGGCAGGCGTGAACACTGAAGCTTTCTTT. The chain employs TRBV19 and TRBJ1-1; D is unclear. This CDR3 has 14 residues. The germline CDR1 and CDR2 sequences are LNHDA and SQIVND (reference sequence). Trimming left V 4 bases short and J 0 bases short, with 9 bases between.

This sequence joins TRBV7-9 and TRBJ2-3, with 8 nucleotides matching TRBD1. V dropped 3 bases and J dropped 3; count of bases not matched to a gene: 2. From germline, CDR1 is SEHNR and CDR2 FQNEAQ (reference sequence). The CDR3 totals 14 residues. CDR3 sequence: CASSLTGVTDTQYF. The CDR3 DNA is TGTGCCAGCAGCTTGACAGGGGTGACAGATACGCAGTATTTT.

Notes on this clone: This specimen includes other DNA sequences encoding the same CDR3. In nucleotides, the CDR3 is TGTGCCAGCAGCTTAACTAGCGGAAATGAGCAGTTCTTC. It codes for CASSLTSGNEQFF. This chain links TRBV5-4 with TRBJ2-1; 8 nucleotides match TRBD2. The CDR3 is 13 residues long. The germline CDR1 and CDR2 sequences are SGHNT and YYREEE (reference sequence). The V gene end was trimmed by 2 bases and the J gene end by 7 bases; junction bases not matched to a gene: 2.

The chain couples TRBV3-1 (or the pseudogene TRBV3-2) to TRBJ1-5; D unclear. The V end was cut by 0 bases, the J end by 1 base, with 7 bases between. Per the germline V gene, CDR1 is LGHDT and CDR2 is YNNKEL (reference sequence). The CDR3 sequence is 15 residues long. CDR3 residues: CASSQDTGSNQPQHF. The CDR3 region has the DNA TGTGCCAGCAGCCAAGATACGGGGAGCAATCAGCCCCAGCATTTT.

CDR3 in DNA: TGTGCCAGCAGTTCCGGGGTTTTGAAGACCCAGTACTTC. This encodes CASSSGVLKTQYF. V usage is TRBV12-3 or TRBV12-4 and J usage is TRBJ2-5, with D possibly being TRBD2 (5 bases). V was shortened by 4 bases and J by 6 bases, with 12 bases between the two germline ends. This CDR3 contains 13 residues.

The genes are TRBV7-2 and TRBJ1-5; 9 bases agree with TRBD1. Germline V CDR1 and CDR2: SGHTA, FQGNSA. V lost 3 bases, J lost 0 bases, and 9 bases stayed unmatched. This CDR3 spans 18 amino acids. DNA for the CDR3: TGTGCCAGCAGCTTCGGGGGGACAGGGTCCTATAGCAATCAGCCCCAGCATTTT. Amino acids: CASSFGGTGSYSNQPQHF.

The V gene is TRBV2, the J gene TRBJ1-5; D is undetermined. The CDR3 spans 12 residues. Germline V gene lookup returns CDR1 SNHLY and CDR2 FYNNEI. Between the trimmed V and J ends, which lost 2 bases and 5 bases, there was a span of 4 bases. The CDR3 DNA sequence: TGTGCCAGCAGTGAACCTTATCAGCCCCAGCATTTT. This translates into CASSEPYQPQHF.

The J gene is TRBJ1-1, the V gene TRBV10-3; D is unclear. Trimming removed 2 bases at V and 4 bases at J, with 11 bases between. The V gene's germline CDR1 is ENHRY and CDR2 SYGVKD. CDR3 size: 14 residues. Here the CDR3 DNA reads TGTGCCATCAGTGAGGAGGGTCCTATCACTGAAGCTTTCTTT. Amino acid sequence: CAISEEGPITEAFF.

This clone occurred once. This chain joins TRBV15 and TRBJ2-2; 7 bases are a match to TRBD2. Germline V gene lookup returns CDR1 LNHNV and CDR2 YYDKDF (reference sequence). The ends lost 1 base at V and 4 bases at J; junction bases unmatched: 3. The CDR3 is made up of 15 amino acids. CDR3 amino acids: CATSRVGGGTGELFF. The CDR3 coding sequence is TGTGCCACCAGCAGAGTGGGGGGGGGCACCGGGGAGCTGTTTTTT. Together with reference TRBV15 and TRBJ2-2, the CDR3 gives the full variable domain: DAMVIQNPRYQVTQFGKPVTLSCSQTLNHNVMYWYQQKSSQAPKLLFHYYDKDFNNEADTPDNFQSRRPNTSFCFLDIRSPGLGDTAMYLCATSRVGGGTGELFFGEGSRLTVL.

V is TRBV6-5 and J is TRBJ1-1; 7 nucleotides match TRBD1. Per germline, CDR1 MNHEY and CDR2 SVGAGI. V lost 10 bases and J lost 4; bases outside the gene matches: 9. CDR3 length equals 13 residues. CDR3 region: CATRRAGGTEAFF. CDR3 DNA: TGTGCCACCCGAAGGGCAGGGGGCACTGAAGCTTTCTTT.

This rearrangement joins TRBV10-3 to TRBJ2-5; 9 nucleotides agree with TRBD2. V gave up 3 bases and J gave up 2 bases; unmatched junction bases: 4. Germline V CDR1 and CDR2: ENHRY, SYGVKD. CDR3 length: 15 residues. The CDR3 DNA reads as TGTGCCATCAGTGATGTAGCGGGGGTTCAAGAGACCCAGTACTTC. It codes for CAISDVAGVQETQYF.

This chain connects TRBV9 to TRBJ1-1; D ambiguous. CDR3 size: 13 residues. Trimming shortened V by 4 bases and J by 5 bases, and 12 bases separated the two germline ends. Germline V gives CDR1 SGDLS, CDR2 YYNGEE. The CDR3 spells CASSFLEVTEAFF. Here the CDR3 DNA reads TGTGCCAGCAGCTTCCTTGAGGTAACTGAAGCTTTCTTT.

This rearrangement joins TRBV7-9 to TRBJ1-2, with D hard to call. Germline CDR1 SEHNR, CDR2 FQNEAQ (reference sequence). V was cut by 6 bases and J by 3 bases, with 11 bases left in between. This CDR3 region has 13 residues. The CDR3 region is CASSWREDYGYTF. CDR3 nucleotide sequence: TGTGCCAGCAGTTGGAGGGAGGACTATGGCTACACCTTC.